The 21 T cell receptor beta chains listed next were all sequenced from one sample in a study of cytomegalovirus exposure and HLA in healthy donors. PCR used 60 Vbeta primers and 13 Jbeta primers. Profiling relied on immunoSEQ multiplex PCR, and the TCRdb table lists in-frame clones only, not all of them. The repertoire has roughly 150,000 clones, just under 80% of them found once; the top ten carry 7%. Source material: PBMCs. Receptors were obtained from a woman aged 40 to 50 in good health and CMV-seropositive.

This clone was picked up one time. The CDR3 protein is CASSVAGGPGNTIYF. In DNA, the CDR3 is TGTGCCAGCAGCGTGGCGGGAGGGCCTGGAAACACCATATATTTT. The chain uses TRBV21-1 and TRBJ1-3. TRBV21-1 is flagged as a pseudogene. This CDR3 has 15 amino acids.

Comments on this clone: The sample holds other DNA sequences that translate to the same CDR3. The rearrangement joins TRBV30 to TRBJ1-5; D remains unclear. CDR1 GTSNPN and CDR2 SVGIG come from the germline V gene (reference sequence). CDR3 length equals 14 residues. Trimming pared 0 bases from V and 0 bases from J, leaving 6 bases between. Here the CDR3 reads CAWSVSDSNQPQHF. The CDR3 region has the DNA TGTGCCTGGAGTGTATCAGATAGCAATCAGCCCCAGCATTTT.

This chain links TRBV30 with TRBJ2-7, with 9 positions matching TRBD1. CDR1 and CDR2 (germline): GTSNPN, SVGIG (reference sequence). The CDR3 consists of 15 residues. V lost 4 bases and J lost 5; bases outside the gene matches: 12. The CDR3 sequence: CAWIGAGTGSHEQYF. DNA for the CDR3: TGTGCCTGGATCGGTGCTGGGACAGGGTCCCACGAGCAGTACTTC.

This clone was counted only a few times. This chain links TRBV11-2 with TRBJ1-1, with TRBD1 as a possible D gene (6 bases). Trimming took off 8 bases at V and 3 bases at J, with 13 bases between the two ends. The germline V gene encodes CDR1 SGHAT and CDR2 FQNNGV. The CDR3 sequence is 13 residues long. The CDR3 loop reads CASGGRGHTEAFF. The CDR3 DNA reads TGTGCCAGCGGGGGCAGGGGACACACTGAAGCTTTCTTT.

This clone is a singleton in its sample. The CDR3 nucleotides are TGTGCCAGCAGCCAAGGGTCGGCTAGCGGGAACCTGAACACCGGGGAGCTGTTTTTT. Its translation is CASSQGSASGNLNTGELFF. The J gene is TRBJ2-2, the V gene TRBV4-2; 9 bases are shared with TRBD2. The CDR3 is 19 amino acids. Germline V gene data show CDR1 as LGHNA and CDR2 as YNFKEQ. V lost 1 base to trimming and J lost 1 base; unmatched junction nucleotides: 10.

CDR3 in DNA: TGTGCCAGCAGTTCCACTAGCGGGGGGTACACCGGGGAGCTGTTTTTT. Translating gives CASSSTSGGYTGELFF. The chain couples TRBV9 to TRBJ2-2; TRBD2 agrees at 12 bases. V was clipped by 5 bases and J by 3 bases; unmatched bases: 5. The germline V gene has CDR1 SGDLS and CDR2 YYNGEE. The CDR3 length is 16 residues.

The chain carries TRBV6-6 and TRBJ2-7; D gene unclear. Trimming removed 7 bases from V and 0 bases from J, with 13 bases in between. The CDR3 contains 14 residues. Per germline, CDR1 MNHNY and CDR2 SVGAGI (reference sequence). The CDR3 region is CASTKIDSSYEQYF. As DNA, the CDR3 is TGTGCCAGCACCAAGATAGACTCCTCCTACGAGCAGTACTTC.

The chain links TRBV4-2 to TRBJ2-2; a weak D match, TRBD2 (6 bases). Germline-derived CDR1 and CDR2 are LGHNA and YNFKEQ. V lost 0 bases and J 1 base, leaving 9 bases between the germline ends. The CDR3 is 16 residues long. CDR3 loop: CASSQEWRGNTGELFF. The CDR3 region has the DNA TGTGCCAGCAGCCAAGAGTGGCGGGGGAACACCGGGGAGCTGTTTTTT.

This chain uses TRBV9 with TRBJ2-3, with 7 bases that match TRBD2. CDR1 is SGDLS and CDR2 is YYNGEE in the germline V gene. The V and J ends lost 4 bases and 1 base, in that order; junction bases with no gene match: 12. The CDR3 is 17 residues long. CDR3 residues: CASSPSLRGGGTDTQYF. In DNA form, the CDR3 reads TGTGCCAGCAGCCCGTCGTTGCGCGGGGGTGGCACAGATACGCAGTATTTT.

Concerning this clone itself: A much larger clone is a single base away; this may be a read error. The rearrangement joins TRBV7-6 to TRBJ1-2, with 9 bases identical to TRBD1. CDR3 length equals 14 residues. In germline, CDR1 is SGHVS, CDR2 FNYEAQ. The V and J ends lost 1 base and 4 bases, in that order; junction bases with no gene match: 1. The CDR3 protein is CASSLGDRAYGYTF. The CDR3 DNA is TGTGCCAGCAGCTTAGGGGACAGGGCCTATGGCTACACCTTC.

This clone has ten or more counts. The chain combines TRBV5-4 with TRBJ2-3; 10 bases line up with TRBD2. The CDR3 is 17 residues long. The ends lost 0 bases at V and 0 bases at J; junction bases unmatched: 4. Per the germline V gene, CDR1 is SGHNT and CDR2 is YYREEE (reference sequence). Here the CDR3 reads CASSLVLAGASTDTQYF. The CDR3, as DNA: TGTGCCAGCAGCTTGGTTCTAGCGGGGGCTAGCACAGATACGCAGTATTTT.

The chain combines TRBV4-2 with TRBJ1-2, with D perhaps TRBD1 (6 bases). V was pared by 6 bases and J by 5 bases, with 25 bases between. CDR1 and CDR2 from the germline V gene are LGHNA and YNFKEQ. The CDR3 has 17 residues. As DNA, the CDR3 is TGTGCCAGCAGACAACGGGAGGACACAGGGCCTTATTATGGCTACACCTTC. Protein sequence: CASRQREDTGPYYGYTF.

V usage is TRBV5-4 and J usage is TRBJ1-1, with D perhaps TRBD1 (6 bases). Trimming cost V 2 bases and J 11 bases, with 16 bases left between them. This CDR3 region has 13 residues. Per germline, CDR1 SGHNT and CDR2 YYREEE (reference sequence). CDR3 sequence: CASSLGGENCAFF. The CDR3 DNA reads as TGTGCCAGCAGCTTAGGGGGGGAAAATTGTGCTTTCTTT.

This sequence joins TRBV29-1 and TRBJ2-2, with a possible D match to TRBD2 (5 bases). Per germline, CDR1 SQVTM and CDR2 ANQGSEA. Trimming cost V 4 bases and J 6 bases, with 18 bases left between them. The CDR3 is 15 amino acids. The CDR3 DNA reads TGCAGCGTTGCCGGGATCAGCCATCCGGCCGGGGAGCTGTTTTTT. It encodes CSVAGISHPAGELFF.

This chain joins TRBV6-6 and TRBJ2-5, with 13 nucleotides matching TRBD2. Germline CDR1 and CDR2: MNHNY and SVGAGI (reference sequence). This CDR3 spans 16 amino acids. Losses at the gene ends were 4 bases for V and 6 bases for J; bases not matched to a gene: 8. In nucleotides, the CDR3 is TGTGCCAGCAGTTTCCCAGGGACTAGCGGGGCACAGACCCAGTACTTC. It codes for CASSFPGTSGAQTQYF.

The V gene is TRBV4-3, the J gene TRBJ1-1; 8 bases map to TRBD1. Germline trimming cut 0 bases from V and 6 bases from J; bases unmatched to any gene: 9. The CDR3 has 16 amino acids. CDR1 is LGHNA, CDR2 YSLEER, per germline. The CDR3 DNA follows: TGCGCCAGCAGCCAAGATTCCGGGACAGGCTTTTCTGAAGCTTTCTTT. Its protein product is CASSQDSGTGFSEAFF.

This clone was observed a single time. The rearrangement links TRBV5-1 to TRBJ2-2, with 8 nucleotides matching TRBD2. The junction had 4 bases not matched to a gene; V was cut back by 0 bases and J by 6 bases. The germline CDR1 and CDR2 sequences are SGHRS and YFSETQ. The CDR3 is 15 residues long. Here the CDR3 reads CASSLDGGASGELFF. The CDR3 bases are TGCGCCAGCAGCTTGGACGGGGGGGCTTCCGGGGAGCTGTTTTTT.

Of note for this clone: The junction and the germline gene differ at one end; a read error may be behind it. The CDR3 nucleotides read TGTGCTAGCAGCTCGTATCAGGGGCGGGAGCAGTACTTC. Translated, it gives CASSSYQGREQYF. The chain carries TRBV7-7 and TRBJ2-7; D is possibly TRBD1 (6 bases). CDR1 is SSHAT, CDR2 FNYEAQ, per germline (reference sequence). This CDR3 spans 13 amino acids.

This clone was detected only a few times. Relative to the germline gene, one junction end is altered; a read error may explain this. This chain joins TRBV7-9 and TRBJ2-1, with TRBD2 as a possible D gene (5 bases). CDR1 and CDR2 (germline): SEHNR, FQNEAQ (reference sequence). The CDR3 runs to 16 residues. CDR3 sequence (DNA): TGTTCCAGCAGACCCACTCGGGGAGTCCTATACAATGAGCAGTTCTTC. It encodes CSSRPTRGVLYNEQFF. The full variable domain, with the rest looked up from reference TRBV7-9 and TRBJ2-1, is DTGVSQNPRHKITKRGQNVTFRCDPISEHNRLYWYRQTLGQGPEFLTYFQNEAQLEKSRLLSDRFSAERPKGSFSTLEIQRTEQGDSAMYLCSSRPTRGVLYNEQFFGPGTRLTVL.

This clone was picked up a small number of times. The CDR3 is CASRGGLNNQPQHF. CDR3 DNA sequence: TGTGCCAGCAGGGGGGGACTGAACAATCAGCCCCAGCATTTT. The chain combines TRBV5-8 with TRBJ1-5; weak D call: TRBD1 (5 bases). Trimming left V 5 bases short and J 3 bases short, with 12 bases between. This CDR3 region has 14 residues. Germline CDR1 is SGHTS and CDR2 is YDEGEE.

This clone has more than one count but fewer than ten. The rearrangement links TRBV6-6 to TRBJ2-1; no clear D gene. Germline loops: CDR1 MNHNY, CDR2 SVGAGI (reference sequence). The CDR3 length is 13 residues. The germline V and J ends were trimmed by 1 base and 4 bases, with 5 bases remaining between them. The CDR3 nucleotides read TGTGCCAGCAGTTACTACACATACAATGAGCAGTTCTTC. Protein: CASSYYTYNEQFF.